This is a list of T cell receptor beta chains from one sample in a study of blood T cell repertoires in COVID-19. Profiling relied on immunoSEQ multiplex PCR, and the TCRdb table lists in-frame clones only, not all of them. The data hold approximately 230,000 clones, with approximately 88% observed a single time. The sample taken for sequencing was peripheral blood. The receptor set was obtained from a woman in her thirties with COVID-19, enrolled during active disease. The CDR3 runs from the conserved cysteine through the conserved F or W. A D gene is named only where the DNA matches it firmly. Clone size appears in some rows only: once, few, many, or a class for an expanded clone.

d_call	clone_size	v_call	j_call	cdr3_aa	cdr3_nt
TRBD1	-	TRBV19	TRBJ2-7	CASSIWTGTYEQYF	TGTGCCAGTAGTATCTGGACAGGTACCTACGAGCAGTACTTC
TRBD1	-	TRBV10-1	TRBJ2-3	CASSRGQGFADTQYF	TGCGCCAGCAGTAGGGGACAGGGGTTCGCAGATACGCAGTATTTT
TRBD1	-	TRBV14	TRBJ1-2	CASSRTGPMGRSYTF	TGTGCCAGCAGCCGGACAGGGCCGATGGGGAGAAGCTACACCTTC
-	-	TRBV6-5	TRBJ1-2	CASMYNYGYTF	TGTGCCAGCATGTATAACTATGGCTACACCTTC
TRBD1	few	TRBV6-4	TRBJ1-2	CASSAKSGQGGGGYTF	TGTGCCAGCAGTGCCAAATCCGGACAGGGAGGCGGAGGTTACACCTTC
TRBD1	-	TRBV19	TRBJ2-5	CATNPGQGPETQYF	TGTGCCACAAACCCCGGACAGGGGCCTGAGACCCAGTACTTC
-	-	TRBV28	TRBJ1-2	CASSLSRGAGYGYTF	TGTGCCAGCAGTTTATCACGGGGGGCGGGATATGGCTACACCTTC
TRBD2	-	TRBV2	TRBJ2-5	CASSEFTLLAGTQTQYF	TGTGCCAGCAGCGAGTTTACTCTACTAGCGGGGACTCAGACCCAGTACTTC
-	-	TRBV18	TRBJ2-5	CASSPPGLRETQYF	TGTGCCAGCTCACCACCCGGGTTGCGGGAGACCCAGTACTTC
-	-	TRBV4-3	TRBJ2-7	CASSQGTQNYEQYF	TGCGCCAGCAGCCAAGGAACACAGAACTACGAGCAGTACTTC
TRBD2	-	TRBV4-1	TRBJ2-1	CASGGEISSIHNEQFF	TGCGCCAGTGGGGGGGAGATTTCTAGTATCCACAATGAGCAGTTCTTC
TRBD1	-	TRBV6-6	TRBJ2-5	CASSYSTGGVETQYF	TGTGCCAGCAGTTACTCGACAGGGGGCGTTGAGACCCAGTACTTC
-	-	TRBV4-1	TRBJ1-1	CASSQDREYTEAFF	TGCGCCAGCAGCCAAGACCGGGAGTACACTGAAGCTTTCTTT
TRBD2	-	TRBV27	TRBJ2-4	CASSLIAGEKRNIQYF	TGTGCCAGCAGTTTAATTGCGGGAGAGAAGAGAAACATTCAGTACTTC
TRBD1	-	TRBV28	TRBJ1-5	CASSPDRDNQPQHF	TGTGCCAGCAGTCCTGACAGGGACAATCAGCCCCAGCATTTT
-	-	TRBV5-5	TRBJ1-1	CASSGNGRELNTEAFF	TGTGCCAGCAGCGGAAACGGGAGGGAGTTGAACACTGAAGCTTTCTTT
-	-	TRBV4-1	TRBJ2-1	CASSQVLGPNEQFF	TGCGCCAGCAGCCAAGTACTAGGGCCCAATGAGCAGTTCTTC
-	-	TRBV7-6	TRBJ2-3	CASSRSNTQYF	TGTGCCAGCAGCCGGTCAAATACGCAGTATTTT
-	-	TRBV28	TRBJ1-5	CASTYADQPQHF	TGTGCCAGCACGTATGCGGATCAGCCCCAGCATTTT
TRBD1	-	TRBV5-6	TRBJ2-3	CASSLELTGPSTDTQYF	TGTGCCAGCAGCTTGGAGCTGACAGGGCCTAGCACAGATACGCAGTATTTT
TRBD2	-	TRBV2	TRBJ2-3	CASSALAGVSDTQYF	TGTGCCAGCAGTGCTCTAGCGGGGGTTTCCGATACGCAGTATTTT
-	-	TRBV19	TRBJ2-1	CASSITGGSYNEQFF	TGTGCCAGTAGTATAACAGGCGGCTCCTACAATGAGCAGTTCTTC
TRBD1	-	TRBV5-4	TRBJ1-1	CASSLRGGRHTEAFF	TGTGCCAGCAGCTTGAGAGGGGGCCGACACACTGAAGCTTTCTTT
-	-	TRBV28	TRBJ2-1	CASSPPLNEQFF	TGTGCCAGCAGTCCCCCCCTTAATGAGCAGTTCTTC
-	-	TRBV19	TRBJ1-1	CASRRGEMNTEAFF	TGTGCCAGTAGGCGAGGAGAAATGAACACTGAAGCTTTCTTT
-	-	TRBV5-1	TRBJ2-3	CASSLGSTDTQYF	TGCGCCAGCAGCCTCGGGAGCACAGATACGCAGTATTTT
TRBD1	-	TRBV5-6	TRBJ1-2	CASSLGQGAFYGYTF	TGTGCCAGCAGCTTGGGACAGGGGGCTTTCTATGGCTACACCTTC
TRBD1	-	TRBV24-1	TRBJ2-1	CATSDRISDRADEQFF	TGTGCCACCAGTGATCGTATTTCAGACAGGGCTGATGAGCAGTTCTTC
TRBD1	-	TRBV27	TRBJ2-5	CASSLLQGAETQYF	TGTGCCAGCAGCCTCTTACAGGGGGCAGAGACCCAGTACTTC
-	-	TRBV27	TRBJ1-4	CASRISTSGANEKLFF	TGTGCCAGCAGAATATCCACCTCCGGGGCTAATGAAAAACTGTTTTTT
TRBD2	-	TRBV27	TRBJ2-1	CASSLLTPGLADNEQFF	TGTGCCAGCAGTTTACTTACTCCGGGACTAGCGGACAATGAGCAGTTCTTC
-	-	TRBV5-7	TRBJ1-5	CASSLQPTRDQPQHF	TGTGCCAGCAGCTTGCAGCCTACGAGGGATCAGCCCCAGCATTTT
-	-	TRBV5-4	TRBJ1-2	CASSFGPTGGYTF	TGTGCCAGCAGCTTCGGCCCCACAGGGGGCTACACCTTC
TRBD1	-	TRBV5-6	TRBJ1-1	CASSLGQGAPMGTEAFF	TGTGCCAGCAGCTTGGGACAGGGGGCACCCATGGGCACTGAAGCTTTCTTT
-	-	TRBV7-2	TRBJ2-2	CASSLVGGITGELFF	TGTGCCAGCAGCTTAGTCGGGGGAATAACCGGGGAGCTGTTTTTT
-	-	TRBV2	TRBJ2-1	CASSPNNEQFF	TGTGCCAGCAGCCCCAACAATGAGCAGTTCTTC
-	-	TRBV19	TRBJ1-5	CASSSLQGGGNQPQHF	TGTGCCAGTAGCTCTCTACAGGGCGGAGGCAATCAGCCCCAGCATTTT
-	-	TRBV6-4	TRBJ1-5	CASQHSYSNQPQHF	TGTGCCAGCCAGCACAGCTATAGCAATCAGCCCCAGCATTTT
-	-	TRBV29-1	TRBJ2-4	CSVGRLGANIQYF	TGCAGCGTTGGCCGACTAGGGGCAAACATTCAGTACTTC
TRBD1	-	TRBV14	TRBJ1-2	CASSQTFQGGHGYTF	TGTGCCAGCAGCCAGACTTTTCAGGGGGGCCATGGCTACACCTTC
TRBD2	once	TRBV5-1	TRBJ2-1	CASSQGLADPNEQFF	TGCGCCAGCAGCCAGGGACTAGCGGATCCCAATGAGCAGTTCTTC
-	once	TRBV13	TRBJ1-1	CASRFTGLNTEAFF	TGTGCCAGCAGGTTTACAGGGCTGAACACTGAAGCTTTCTTT
TRBD2	-	TRBV11-2	TRBJ2-2	CASSSSFTSGDTGELFF	TGTGCCAGCAGCTCCTCGTTCACTAGCGGGGACACCGGGGAGCTGTTTTTT
-	-	TRBV9	TRBJ2-6	CASSAAGANVLTF	TGTGCCAGCAGCGCCGCTGGGGCCAACGTCCTGACTTTC
-	-	TRBV11-2	TRBJ1-1	CAGKRGIDEAFF	TGTGCCGGCAAGCGGGGAATTGATGAAGCTTTCTTT
-	-	TRBV29-1	TRBJ2-5	CSAAGAHSQETQYF	TGCAGCGCCGCAGGGGCCCACAGCCAAGAGACCCAGTACTTC
TRBD1	-	TRBV6-5	TRBJ1-2	CASSYGQGGFYGYTF	TGTGCCAGCAGTTACGGTCAGGGGGGATTTTATGGCTACACCTTC
TRBD1	-	TRBV18	TRBJ1-4	CASSQGAKEKLFF	TGTGCCAGCTCACAGGGGGCGAAAGAAAAACTGTTTTTT